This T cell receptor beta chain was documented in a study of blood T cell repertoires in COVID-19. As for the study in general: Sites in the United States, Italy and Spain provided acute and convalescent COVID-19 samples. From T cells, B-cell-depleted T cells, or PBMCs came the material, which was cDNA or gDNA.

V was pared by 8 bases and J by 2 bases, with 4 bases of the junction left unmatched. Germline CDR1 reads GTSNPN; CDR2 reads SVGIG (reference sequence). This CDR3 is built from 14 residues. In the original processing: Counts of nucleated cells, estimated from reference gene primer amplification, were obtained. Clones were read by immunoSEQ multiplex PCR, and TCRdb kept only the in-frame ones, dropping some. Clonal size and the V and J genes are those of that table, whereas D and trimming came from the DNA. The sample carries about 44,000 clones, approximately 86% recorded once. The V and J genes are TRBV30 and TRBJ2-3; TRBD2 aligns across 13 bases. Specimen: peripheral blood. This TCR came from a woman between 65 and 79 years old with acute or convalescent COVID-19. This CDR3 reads CAGGLAGDTDTQYF. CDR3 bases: TGTGCCGGAGGACTAGCGGGAGACACAGATACGCAGTATTTT. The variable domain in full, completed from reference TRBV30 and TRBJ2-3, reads SQTIHQWPATLVQPVGSPLSLECTVEGTSNPNLYWYRQAAGRGLQLLFYSVGIGQISSEVPQNLSASRPQDRQFILSSKKLLLSDSGFYLCAGGLAGDTDTQYFGPGTRLTVL.